This T cell receptor beta chain originates from a study of blood T cell repertoires in COVID-19. Per the study methods: How many nucleated cells were present was estimated from reference gene primer amplification. Libraries were prepared by immunoSEQ multiplex PCR; TCRdb keeps only in-frame clonotypes and omits some of them. The V and J calls and clone size come from that table; D and trimming were worked out from the DNA. The sample has approximately 170,000 clones, roughly 80% seen once. A few counts support this clone. The length of the CDR3 is 14 residues. Germline-derived CDR1 and CDR2 are SGHRS and YFSETQ. Trimming took off 2 bases at V and 2 bases at J, with 7 bases between the two ends.

This TCR was recovered from a woman aged 70-85 years with COVID-19, enrolled during active disease. Material: peripheral blood. The chain is built from TRBV5-1 and TRBJ2-2; D remains unclear. CDR3 loop: CASSLGENTGELFF. As DNA, the CDR3 is TGCGCCAGCAGCTTAGGAGAAAACACCGGGGAGCTGTTTTTT.